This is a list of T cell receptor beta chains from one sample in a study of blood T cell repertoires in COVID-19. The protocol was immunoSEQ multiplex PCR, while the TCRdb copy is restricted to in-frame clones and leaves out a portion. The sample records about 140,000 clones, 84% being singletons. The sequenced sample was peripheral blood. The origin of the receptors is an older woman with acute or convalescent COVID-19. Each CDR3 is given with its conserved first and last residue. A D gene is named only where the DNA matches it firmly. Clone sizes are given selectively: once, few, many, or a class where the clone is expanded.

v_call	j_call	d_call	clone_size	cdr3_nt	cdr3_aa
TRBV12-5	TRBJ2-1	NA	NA	TGTGCTAGTAATCAACAGGTCTACAATGAGCAGTTCTTC	CASNQQVYNEQFF
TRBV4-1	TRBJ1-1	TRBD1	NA	TGCGCCAGCAGCCAAGCAGGGGGATTGAACACTGAAGCTTTCTTT	CASSQAGGLNTEAFF
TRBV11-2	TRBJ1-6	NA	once	TGTGCCAGCAGCTCCCTCTACCCGACAGAGCATAATTCACCCCTCCACTTT	CASSSLYPTEHNSPLHF
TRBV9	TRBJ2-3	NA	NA	TGTGCCAGCAGCGTTTCAACAGATACGCAGTATTTT	CASSVSTDTQYF
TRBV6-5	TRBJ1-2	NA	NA	TGTGCCAGCAGTTTAGGGAGGTTTGCTAACTATGGCTACACCTTC	CASSLGRFANYGYTF
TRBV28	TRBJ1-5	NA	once	TGTGCCAGCACCGATGGGGGGTTCAATCAGCCCCAGCATTTT	CASTDGGFNQPQHF
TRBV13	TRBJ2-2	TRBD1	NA	TGTGCCAGCAGCTTACGAACAGGGGGTTTCACCGGGGAGCTGTTTTTT	CASSLRTGGFTGELFF
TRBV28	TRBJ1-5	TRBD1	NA	TGTGCCAGCAGTTGGTACAGGGGAGGCGACAATCAGCCCCAGCATTTT	CASSWYRGGDNQPQHF
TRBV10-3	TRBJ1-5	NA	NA	TGTGCCATCAGATCCGCAGGGTCCAATCAGCCCCAGCATTTT	CAIRSAGSNQPQHF
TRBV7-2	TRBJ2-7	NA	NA	TGTGCCAGCAGCTCAGGCGTTTGGAACGAGCAGTACTTC	CASSSGVWNEQYF
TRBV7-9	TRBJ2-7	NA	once	TGTGCCAGCAGCTCCCGGAGACAGGCTAACGGGTACGAGCAGTACTTC	CASSSRRQANGYEQYF
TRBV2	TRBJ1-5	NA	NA	TGTGCCAGCAGTGCAGGGCGGACCGCTCAGCCCCAGCATTTT	CASSAGRTAQPQHF
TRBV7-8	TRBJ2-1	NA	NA	TGTGCCAGCAGCTTAGCGGTGGCTAATGAGCAGTTCTTC	CASSLAVANEQFF
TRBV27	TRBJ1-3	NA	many	TGTGCCAGCCGAGACACGGGGAACCCTTCTGGAAACACCATATATTTT	CASRDTGNPSGNTIYF
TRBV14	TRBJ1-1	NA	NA	TGTGCCAGCAGCCAAACAGGGTTGGCTTTCTTT	CASSQTGLAFF
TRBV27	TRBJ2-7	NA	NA	TGTGCCAGCAGTTTGGCAGGGGTAGGATACGAGCAGTACTTC	CASSLAGVGYEQYF
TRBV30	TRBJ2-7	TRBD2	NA	TGTGCCTGGAGTCCGCCGCCTAGACTAGCGGTAACCTACGAGCAGTACTTC	CAWSPPPRLAVTYEQYF
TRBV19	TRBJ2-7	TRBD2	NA	TGTGCCAGTAGCTCCGCGTCGGGACTAGTGGGCTACGAGCAGTACTTC	CASSSASGLVGYEQYF
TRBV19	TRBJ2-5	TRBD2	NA	TGTGCCAGTAATCCCTACGGCGGGAGGGATCAAGAGACCCAGTACTTC	CASNPYGGRDQETQYF
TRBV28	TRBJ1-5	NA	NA	TGTGCCAGCAGTTCCCCCCTGTCGGGGGAGGGGTACAATCAGCCCCAGCATTTT	CASSSPLSGEGYNQPQHF
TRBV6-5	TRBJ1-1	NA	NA	TGTGCCAGCAGACCCGGGGGTCCGAAGGTGGCTGAAGCTTTCTTT	CASRPGGPKVAEAFF
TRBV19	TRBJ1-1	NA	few	TGTGCCAGTAGTAAATCCCCGCGGAACACTGAAGCTTTCTTT	CASSKSPRNTEAFF
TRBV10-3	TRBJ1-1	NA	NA	TGTGCCATCAGTGACCGACGGGTGAACACTGAAGCTTTCTTT	CAISDRRVNTEAFF
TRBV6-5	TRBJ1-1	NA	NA	TGTGCCAGCAGTTACTCGGCAGGGAGGGGGACTGAAGCTTTCTTT	CASSYSAGRGTEAFF